This record concerns one T cell receptor beta chain sequence. The antigen remains unidentified. The CDR3 contains 14 residues. The germline CDR1 and CDR2 sequences are SGHKS and YYEKEE (reference sequence). Trimming removed 2 bases at V and 3 bases at J, with 9 bases between. This sample is drawn from a study of T cell repertoires in cytomegalovirus infection. Study overall: The authors relied on CMV epitopes, both recently identified HLA-C-restricted and well-studied HLA-B-restricted. From public TCR beta signatures came an indication of both CMV infection and matching HLA type.

Each CDR3 protein gets one entry after TCRdb re-called the reads with MiXCR. The top ten clones hold 55% to 75% of a sample with around 71,000 distinct CDR3 sequences, approximately 22% of them seen once. Findings and caveats of the study: CMV carriers with the relevant HLA were identified by cumulative public TCR beta family frequency. HLA-C-restricted TCR beta clonotypes specific for CMV led the ex vivo response.

The TCR comes from a human donor in good health (CMV status not recorded). Some clones in this sample may be carry-over from other donors' samples. The sample here was CD8+ T cells from cultured PBMCs, taken from culture after CMV antigen stimulation. V gene TRBV5-5 combines with J gene TRBJ1-5; the D is unclear. The CDR3 reads CASSFQQTNQPQHF. Here the CDR3 DNA reads TGTGCCAGCAGCTTCCAACAGACCAATCAGCCCCAGCATTTT.